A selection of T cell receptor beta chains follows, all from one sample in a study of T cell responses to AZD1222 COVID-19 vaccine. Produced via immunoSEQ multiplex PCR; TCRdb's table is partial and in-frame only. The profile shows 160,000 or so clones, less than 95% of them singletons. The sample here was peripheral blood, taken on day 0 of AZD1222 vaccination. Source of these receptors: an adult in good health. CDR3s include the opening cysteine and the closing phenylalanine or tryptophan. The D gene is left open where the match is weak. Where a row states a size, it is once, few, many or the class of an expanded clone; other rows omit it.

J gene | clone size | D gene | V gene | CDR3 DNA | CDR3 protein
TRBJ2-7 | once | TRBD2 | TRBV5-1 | TGCGCCAGCAGCTTGAATCCTAGCGGGAGGGGGGAGCAGTACTTC | CASSLNPSGRGEQYF
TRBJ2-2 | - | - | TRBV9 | TGTGCCAGCAGCGTAGCCTGGGATACCGGGGAGCTGTTTTTT | CASSVAWDTGELFF
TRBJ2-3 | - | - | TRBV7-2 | TGTGCCAGCAGCTTAAGAGATCGGGATACGCAGTATTTT | CASSLRDRDTQYF
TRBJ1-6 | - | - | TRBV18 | TGTGCCAGCTCACCATTTGGGTTCGTGGCCCTCCACTTT | CASSPFGFVALHF
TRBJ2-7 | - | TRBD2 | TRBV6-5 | TGTGCCAGCAGTCCGCTAGCGGGAGGCAACTACGAGCAGTACTTC | CASSPLAGGNYEQYF
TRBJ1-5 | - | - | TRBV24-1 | TGTGCCACCAGGGAGAAGTCCAGGGCGACGGGCAATCAGCCCCAGCATTTT | CATREKSRATGNQPQHF
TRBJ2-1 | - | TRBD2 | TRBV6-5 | TGTGCCGCGGGGTGGGCGGGAGGCAATGAGCAGTTCTTC | CAAGWAGGNEQFF
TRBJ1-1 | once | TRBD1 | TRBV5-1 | TGCGCCAGCAGCGTCCGGGACAGTAGCACTGAAGCTTTCTTT | CASSVRDSSTEAFF
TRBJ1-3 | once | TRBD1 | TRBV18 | TGTGCCAGCTCATCCACCGGGACAGGGGGCGGAAACACCATATATTTT | CASSSTGTGGGNTIYF
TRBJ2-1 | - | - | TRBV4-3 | TGCGCCAGCAGCCAAAATACAAGGAGCTCCTACAATGAGCAGTTCTTC | CASSQNTRSSYNEQFF